The 19 T cell receptor beta chains given below trace back to one sample, sequenced in a study of T cell changes during pregnancy in multiple sclerosis. This table comes from immunoSEQ multiplex PCR, and its TCRdb copy is limited to in-frame clones, with some not included. The sample lists around 56,000 clones, roughly nine tenths seen once, with more than 2% in the top ten. Sequences were derived from peripheral blood, sampled in the first trimester of pregnancy. All receptors derive from a female donor in good health, enrolled as a control in a pregnancy study.

DNA of the CDR3: TGTGCCAGCAGCCCGGGTGGGGACAGGGGGAATTCTGAAGCTTTCTTT. Translating it yields CASSPGGDRGNSEAFF. The V call is TRBV5-4, the J call TRBJ1-1, with 11 bases aligning to TRBD1. V was clipped by 4 bases and J by 6 bases; unmatched bases: 11. The germline CDR1 and CDR2 sequences are SGHNT and YYREEE (reference sequence). The CDR3 loop spans 16 amino acids.

The chain joins TRBV6-6 to TRBJ1-5; D uncertain. From germline, CDR1 is MNHNY and CDR2 SVGAGI (reference sequence). V was trimmed by 2 bases and J by 5 bases, leaving 13 bases between them. The CDR3 is 15 amino acids. CDR3 coding DNA: TGTGCCAGCAGTTACCGAGAAGGAGCGGATCAGCCCCAGCATTTT. Its translation: CASSYREGADQPQHF.

The CDR3 protein is CASSSWGEGTDTQYF. CDR3 nucleotides: TGTGCCAGCAGCTCTTGGGGAGAGGGCACAGATACGCAGTATTTT. The rearrangement links TRBV11-1 to TRBJ2-3, with a weak D call TRBD2 (5 bases). V was cut by 4 bases and J by 1 base, with 12 bases left in between. This CDR3 spans 15 amino acids. CDR1 and CDR2 from the germline V gene are SGHAT and FQDESV (reference sequence).

The chain recombines TRBV27 with TRBJ2-2; D not certain. Germline V gene sequence: CDR1 MNHEY, CDR2 SMNVEV (reference sequence). This CDR3 spans 15 amino acids. V was trimmed by 3 bases and J by 1 base, leaving 9 bases between them. CDR3 amino acids: CASSFLSGNTGELFF. The DNA of the CDR3 is TGTGCCAGCAGTTTTCTCTCGGGGAACACCGGGGAGCTGTTTTTT.

The rearrangement joins TRBV30 to TRBJ2-4; no reliable D call. The germline CDR1 and CDR2 sequences are GTSNPN and SVGIG (reference sequence). The V and J ends lost 3 bases and 7 bases respectively, with 10 bases between them. CDR3 length: 12 residues. DNA for the CDR3: TGTGCCTGGAGCAACGTCAGGAACATTCAGTACTTC. Protein: CAWSNVRNIQYF.

This rearrangement joins TRBV28 to TRBJ1-3; 9 nucleotides align to TRBD1. This CDR3 is 16 amino acids long. In germline, CDR1 is MDHEN, CDR2 SYDVKM. The ends lost 5 bases at V and 0 bases at J; junction bases unmatched: 5. The CDR3 coding sequence is TGTGCCAGCAGTCCGCCACAGGGGGCCTCTGGAAACACCATATATTTT. This codes for CASSPPQGASGNTIYF.

The chain uses TRBV18 and TRBJ2-1, with TRBD2 matching 9 bases. Germline loops: CDR1 KGHSH, CDR2 LQKENI. The CDR3 covers 16 residues. With 2 bases clipped from V and 4 bases from J, the junction kept 6 bases outside the gene matches. The CDR3 region is CASSPGPSGAYNEQFF. In DNA form, the CDR3 reads TGTGCCAGCTCACCAGGGCCTAGCGGGGCGTACAATGAGCAGTTCTTC.

In nucleotides, the CDR3 is TGTGCCAGCCGTAATTATCAGGGGGCGAACGAGCAGTACTTC. Encoded protein: CASRNYQGANEQYF. V gene TRBV28 combines with J gene TRBJ2-7; 8 bases match TRBD1. This CDR3 spans 14 amino acids. The V gene end was trimmed by 8 bases and the J gene end by 5 bases; junction bases not matched to a gene: 11. The germline V gene encodes CDR1 MDHEN and CDR2 SYDVKM.

Here the CDR3 reads CASAPTSGGQETQYF. Written as DNA, the CDR3 is TGTGCCAGCGCGCCGACTAGCGGGGGTCAAGAGACCCAGTACTTC. The chain combines TRBV27 with TRBJ2-5; 12 nucleotides match TRBD2. Germline V lookup: CDR1 MNHEY, CDR2 SMNVEV (reference sequence). This CDR3 has 15 residues. V gave up 8 bases and J gave up 2 bases; unmatched junction bases: 6.

The chain combines TRBV4-1 with TRBJ2-4; no definite D call. The germline V gene has CDR1 MGHRA and CDR2 YSYEKL. The CDR3 has 16 amino acids. V lost 3 bases and J 6 bases, leaving 18 bases between the germline ends. CDR3 sequence reads: CASSHGVLAHTNIQYF. CDR3 DNA sequence: TGCGCCAGCAGCCACGGTGTATTAGCCCACACAAACATTCAGTACTTC.

This chain links TRBV5-1 with TRBJ2-7; D perhaps matches TRBD2 (5 bases). The CDR3 length is 14 residues. Germline V gene lookup returns CDR1 SGHRS and CDR2 YFSETQ. Trimming shortened V by 0 bases and J by 1 base, and 8 bases separated the two germline ends. The CDR3 coding sequence is TGCGCCAGCAGCTTGGTGCTAGCTTCCTACGAGCAGTACTTC. It is translated as CASSLVLASYEQYF. Full variable domain (rest looked up from reference TRBV5-1 and TRBJ2-7): KAGVTQTPRYLIKTRGQQVTLSCSPISGHRSVSWYQQTPGQGLQFLFEYFSETQRNKGNFPGRFSGRQFSNSRSEMNVSTLELGDSALYLCASSLVLASYEQYFGPGTRLTVT.

The chain employs TRBV5-4 and TRBJ2-7; the match to TRBD2 covers 11 bases. Germline CDR1 and CDR2: SGHNT and YYREEE (reference sequence). V shed 4 bases and J 5 bases; nucleotides not matched to a gene: 14. The CDR3 has 17 amino acids. CDR3 region: CASSPGVAGGLTHEQYF. CDR3 sequence (DNA): TGTGCCAGCAGCCCCGGGGTAGCGGGAGGGCTAACCCACGAGCAGTACTTC.

The rearrangement joins TRBV30 to TRBJ2-7, with 9 bases fitting TRBD1. The CDR3 has 14 residues. From germline, CDR1 is GTSNPN and CDR2 SVGIG (reference sequence). The ends lost 5 bases at V and 6 bases at J; junction bases unmatched: 11. CDR3 nucleotide sequence: TGTGCCTGGGAAACGACAGGGGGACTTTCCGAGCAGTACTTC. It translates to CAWETTGGLSEQYF.

This clone has more than one count but fewer than ten. The chain recombines TRBV4-1 with TRBJ1-1; D is unclear. The V gene's germline CDR1 is MGHRA and CDR2 YSYEKL. V gave up 1 base and J gave up 8 bases, with 5 bases separating them. This CDR3 contains 11 residues. The CDR3 DNA reads TGCGCCAGCAGCCAAGGGCCCGAAGCTTTCTTT. This encodes CASSQGPEAFF.

The genes are TRBV19 and TRBJ1-2; D is ambiguous. Trimming shortened V by 8 bases and J by 4 bases, and 17 bases separated the two germline ends. Germline assignment: CDR1 LNHDA and CDR2 SQIVND (reference sequence). CDR3 length: 14 residues. CDR3 residues: CASESQPGGYGYTF. CDR3 coding DNA: TGTGCCAGTGAGTCACAGCCCGGAGGCTATGGCTACACCTTC.

The chain employs TRBV27 and TRBJ1-1, with 9 nucleotides matching TRBD1. Germline CDR1 reads MNHEY; CDR2 reads SMNVEV (reference sequence). J lost 5 bases, V lost 8 bases, and 21 bases had no gene match. This CDR3 spans 18 amino acids. The CDR3 loop is CASGRGQGTGGWMTEAFF. In nucleotides, the CDR3 is TGTGCCAGCGGAAGGGGACAGGGAACGGGAGGTTGGATGACTGAAGCTTTCTTT.

This clone was seen more than once but under ten times. The chain joins TRBV19 to TRBJ2-7; D is possibly TRBD2 (6 bases). The CDR3 is 14 residues long. The V end lost 6 bases, the J end lost 1 base, and 13 bases lay between the germline ends. Germline V lookup: CDR1 LNHDA, CDR2 SQIVND (reference sequence). The CDR3 spells CASRSASASYEQYF. The CDR3 nucleotides are TGTGCCAGTAGATCGGCTAGCGCATCCTACGAGCAGTACTTC.

This clone has only a few counts. The chain employs TRBV19 and TRBJ1-1; 7 positions agree with TRBD1. Germline V gives CDR1 LNHDA, CDR2 SQIVND (reference sequence). The length of the CDR3 is 13 residues. Losses at the gene ends were 3 bases for V and 5 bases for J; bases not matched to a gene: 3. CDR3: CASSMSGGTEAFF. The CDR3 nucleotides are TGTGCCAGTAGTATGTCAGGGGGGACTGAAGCTTTCTTT.

The chain joins TRBV6-5 to TRBJ2-7; 11 bases fit TRBD2. The V gene end was trimmed by 6 bases and the J gene end by 4 bases; junction bases not matched to a gene: 8. CDR1 is MNHEY and CDR2 is SVGAGI in the germline V gene. This CDR3 contains 15 residues. CDR3 in amino acids: CASSQTSGNLYEQYF. CDR3 sequence (DNA): TGTGCCAGCAGCCAGACTAGCGGGAATTTGTACGAGCAGTACTTC.